This record covers a single TCR beta chain. The V segment lost 2 bases and the J segment 5 bases; nucleotides outside the gene matches: 1. Germline V gene lookup returns CDR1 SGHNT and CDR2 YENEEA. This CDR3 has 14 amino acids. The data are from a study of control samples from healthy donors and cancer patients. TCRdb keeps only in-frame clones here, not all; method: immunoSEQ multiplex PCR. Of about 120,000 clones in the sample, 90% are singletons; the top ten hold 2.5%. This clonotype originated in a man between 40 and 49 years old in good health. Sample: blood. The J gene is TRBJ2-1, the V gene TRBV11-3; TRBD2 matches 9 bases. The CDR3 spells CASSLQRGDNEQFF. Written as DNA, the CDR3 is TGTGCCAGCAGCTTACAGCGGGGGGACAATGAGCAGTTCTTC.